The T cell receptor beta chain under discussion was sequenced for a study of blood T cell repertoires in COVID-19. Turning to the study itself: The samples span acute and convalescent COVID-19 from the United States, Italy and Spain.

Seattle cases were enrolled at active infection and followed longitudinally. The table came from immunoSEQ multiplex PCR; TCRdb's copy has only in-frame clones and leaves some out. The table shows over 150,000 clones, with around 90% occurring only once. The table lists this clone with a few counts. Trimming removed 3 bases from V and 6 bases from J, with 11 bases in between. This CDR3 region has 13 residues. This receptor was obtained from a man in his late teens or twenties with COVID-19, enrolled during active disease. The genes are TRBV12-3 or TRBV12-4 and TRBJ1-1; D unclear. The sample comprised peripheral blood. This chain's CDR3 is CASSFGPAAEAFF. Written as DNA, the CDR3 is TGTGCCAGCAGTTTTGGGCCTGCCGCTGAAGCTTTCTTT.